Listed below are T cell receptor beta chains from one sample, sequenced in a study of T cells in Graves' hyperthyroidism and ophthalmopathy. TCRdb redid the calling of the multiplex PCR reads with MiXCR, one entry per CDR3 protein. Of fewer than 500,000 distinct CDR3 sequences in the sample, about 15% were seen once. What was sequenced was blood. Source of these receptors: a man in his late teens or twenties with Graves' ophthalmopathy. Each CDR3 is given with its conserved first and last residue. A D gene is named only where the DNA matches it firmly. Size tells how often a clone was seen (once, few, many) or the class of an expanded clone, and some rows leave it out.

abundance: -; j_gene: TRBJ2-1; d_gene: TRBD2; v_gene: TRBV2; CDR3aa: CASSASGGYISSYDEQFF; CDR3nt: TGCGCCAGCAGTGCTAGCGGGGGGTACATCAGCTCCTACGATGAGCAGTTCTTC
abundance: many; j_gene: TRBJ2-1; d_gene: TRBD2; v_gene: TRBV6-1; CDR3aa: CASSSAGGQQFF; CDR3nt: TGTGCCAGCAGTTCGGCGGGGGGGCAGCAGTTCTTC
abundance: -; j_gene: TRBJ1-6; d_gene: -; v_gene: TRBV27; CDR3aa: CASSLEHRGHSPLHF; CDR3nt: TGTGCCAGCAGTTTAGAGCATCGGGGCCATTCACCCCTCCACTTT
abundance: many; j_gene: TRBJ2-3; d_gene: TRBD2; v_gene: TRBV10-1; CDR3aa: CASSESYASGNTDTQYF; CDR3nt: TGCGCCAGCAGTGAGTCGTATGCTAGCGGAAACACAGATACGCAGTATTTT
abundance: many; j_gene: TRBJ2-1; d_gene: TRBD1; v_gene: TRBV5-1; CDR3aa: CASSWTGQVEQFF; CDR3nt: TGCGCCAGCAGCTGGACAGGGCAGGTTGAGCAGTTCTTC
abundance: many; j_gene: TRBJ1-5; d_gene: -; v_gene: TRBV7-9; CDR3aa: CASSPLLVGNQPQHF; CDR3nt: TGTGCCAGCAGCCCCCTCCTGGTTGGCAATCAGCCCCAGCATTTT
abundance: -; j_gene: TRBJ1-3; d_gene: -; v_gene: TRBV3-1; CDR3aa: CASSQEGAGISGSTIYF; CDR3nt: TGTGCCAGCAGCCAGGAGGGCGCGGGGATCTCTGGAAGCACCATATATTTT
abundance: few; j_gene: TRBJ1-2; d_gene: -; v_gene: TRBV19; CDR3aa: CASSIDQQNIYGYTF; CDR3nt: TGTGCCAGTAGTATAGATCAACAGAATATATATGGCTACACCTTC
abundance: -; j_gene: TRBJ1-4; d_gene: -; v_gene: TRBV7-9; CDR3aa: CVSSFERGILF; CDR3nt: TGTGTCAGCAGCTTCGAGCGGGGCATTCTTTTT
abundance: -; j_gene: TRBJ1-1; d_gene: -; v_gene: TRBV27; CDR3aa: CAGSSQVPPMNTEAFF; CDR3nt: TGTGCCGGCAGTTCTCAGGTTCCCCCCATGAACACTGAAGCTTTCTTT
abundance: many; j_gene: TRBJ2-1; d_gene: -; v_gene: TRBV7-2; CDR3aa: CASREYNEQFF; CDR3nt: TGTGCCAGCAGAGAGTACAATGAGCAGTTCTTC
abundance: -; j_gene: TRBJ2-7; d_gene: -; v_gene: TRBV6-5; CDR3aa: CASSYLSDGWQYF; CDR3nt: TGTGCCAGCAGTTACTTATCAGACGGGTGGCAGTACTTC
abundance: many; j_gene: TRBJ2-3; d_gene: TRBD2; v_gene: TRBV30; CDR3aa: CAWSVGGREADTQYF; CDR3nt: TGTGCCTGGAGTGTTGGGGGGAGGGAAGCAGATACGCAGTATTTT
abundance: -; j_gene: TRBJ1-1; d_gene: -; v_gene: TRBV6-5; CDR3aa: CASSSGITEAFF; CDR3nt: TGTGCCAGCAGTTCAGGGATTACTGAAGCTTTCTTT
abundance: many; j_gene: TRBJ2-1; d_gene: -; v_gene: TRBV20-1; CDR3aa: CSARDFKGFFYNEQFF; CDR3nt: TGCAGTGCTAGAGATTTTAAGGGTTTTTTCTACAATGAGCAGTTCTTC
abundance: many; j_gene: TRBJ1-1; d_gene: TRBD1; v_gene: TRBV5-1; CDR3aa: CASSPRGQTEAFF; CDR3nt: TGCGCCAGCAGCCCCAGGGGGCAAACTGAAGCTTTCTTT
abundance: few; j_gene: TRBJ2-2; d_gene: TRBD2; v_gene: TRBV7-9; CDR3aa: CASEGGRDTGELFF; CDR3nt: TGTGCCAGCGAAGGCGGGAGGGACACCGGGGAGCTGTTTTTT
abundance: many; j_gene: TRBJ1-1; d_gene: TRBD1; v_gene: TRBV11-2; CDR3aa: CASSPLQGVTEAFF; CDR3nt: TGTGCCAGCAGCCCCTTACAGGGGGTCACTGAAGCTTTCTTT
abundance: many; j_gene: TRBJ2-3; d_gene: -; v_gene: TRBV7-3; CDR3aa: CASSPLGGSDTQYF; CDR3nt: TGTGCCAGCAGCCCGCTTGGAGGGTCAGATACGCAGTATTTT
abundance: -; j_gene: TRBJ2-7; d_gene: -; v_gene: TRBV7-2; CDR3aa: CASSFTLASTYEQYF; CDR3nt: TGTGCCAGCAGCTTTACGCTAGCGTCGACCTACGAGCAGTACTTC
abundance: few; j_gene: TRBJ1-3; d_gene: -; v_gene: TRBV19; CDR3aa: CASSPSLGGSGNTIYF; CDR3nt: TGTGCCAGTAGCCCTAGCCTGGGGGGATCTGGAAACACCATATATTTT
abundance: many; j_gene: TRBJ2-3; d_gene: TRBD2; v_gene: TRBV30; CDR3aa: CAWSPLSGGARDTQYF; CDR3nt: TGTGCCTGGAGTCCTCTTAGCGGGGGGGCAAGAGATACGCAGTATTTT
abundance: many; j_gene: TRBJ2-3; d_gene: -; v_gene: TRBV20-1; CDR3aa: CSARDLRPSTDTQYF; CDR3nt: TGCAGTGCTAGAGACCTGCGTCCGAGCACAGATACGCAGTATTTT
abundance: -; j_gene: TRBJ2-6; d_gene: -; v_gene: TRBV6-1; CDR3aa: CAIGPPGTWASGANVLTF; CDR3nt: TGTGCCATAGGACCTCCCGGGACTTGGGCGTCTGGGGCCAACGTCCTGACTTTC
abundance: -; j_gene: TRBJ2-1; d_gene: TRBD2; v_gene: TRBV9; CDR3aa: CASSVAPGRHNEQFF; CDR3nt: TGTGCCAGCAGCGTGGCCCCCGGGAGGCACAATGAGCAGTTCTTC
abundance: many; j_gene: TRBJ1-4; d_gene: -; v_gene: TRBV6-1; CDR3aa: CASSVQGGEKLFF; CDR3nt: TGTGCCAGCAGCGTCCAGGGTGGAGAAAAACTGTTTTTT
abundance: many; j_gene: TRBJ2-7; d_gene: -; v_gene: TRBV18; CDR3aa: CASSRNSLLYEQYF; CDR3nt: TGTGCCAGCTCACGGAATTCTCTCCTCTACGAGCAGTACTTC